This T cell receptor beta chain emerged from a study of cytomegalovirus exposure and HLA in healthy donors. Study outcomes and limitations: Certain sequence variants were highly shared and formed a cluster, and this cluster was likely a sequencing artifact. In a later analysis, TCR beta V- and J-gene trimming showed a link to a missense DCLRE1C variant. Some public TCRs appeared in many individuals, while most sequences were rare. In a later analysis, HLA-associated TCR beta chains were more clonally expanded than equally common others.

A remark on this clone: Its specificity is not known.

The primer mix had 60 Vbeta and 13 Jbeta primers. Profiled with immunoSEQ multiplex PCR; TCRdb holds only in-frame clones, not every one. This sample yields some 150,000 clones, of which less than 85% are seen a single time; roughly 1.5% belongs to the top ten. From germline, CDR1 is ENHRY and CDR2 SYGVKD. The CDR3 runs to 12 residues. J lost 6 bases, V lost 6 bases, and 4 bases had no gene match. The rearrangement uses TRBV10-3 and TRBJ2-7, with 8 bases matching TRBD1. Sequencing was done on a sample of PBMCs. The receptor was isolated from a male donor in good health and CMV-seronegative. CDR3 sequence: CAIRRQGPEQYF. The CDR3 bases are TGTGCCATCAGAAGACAGGGGCCCGAGCAGTACTTC.